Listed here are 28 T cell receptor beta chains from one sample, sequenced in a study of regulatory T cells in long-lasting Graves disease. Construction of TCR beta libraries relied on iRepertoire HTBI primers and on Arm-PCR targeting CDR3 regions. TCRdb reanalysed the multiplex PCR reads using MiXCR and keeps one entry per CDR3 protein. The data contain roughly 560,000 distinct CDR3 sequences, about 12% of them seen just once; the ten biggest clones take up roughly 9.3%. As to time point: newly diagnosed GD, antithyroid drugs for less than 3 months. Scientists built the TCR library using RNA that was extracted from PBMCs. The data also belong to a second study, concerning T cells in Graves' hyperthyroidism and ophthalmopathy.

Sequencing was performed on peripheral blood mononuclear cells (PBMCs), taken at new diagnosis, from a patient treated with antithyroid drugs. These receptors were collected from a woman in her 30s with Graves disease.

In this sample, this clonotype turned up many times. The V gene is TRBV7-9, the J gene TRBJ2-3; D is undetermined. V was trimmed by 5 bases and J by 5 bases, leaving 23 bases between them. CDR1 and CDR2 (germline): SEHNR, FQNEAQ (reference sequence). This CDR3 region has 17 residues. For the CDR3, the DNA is TGTGCCAGCAGCCCGCAAACTGGGCGAGCCCATCAAGATACGCAGTATTTT. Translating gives CASSPQTGRAHQDTQYF. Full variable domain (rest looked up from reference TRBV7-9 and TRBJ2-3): DTGVSQNPRHKITKRGQNVTFRCDPISEHNRLYWYRQTLGQGPEFLTYFQNEAQLEKSRLLSDRFSAERPKGSFSTLEIQRTEQGDSAMYLCASSPQTGRAHQDTQYFGPGTRLTVL.

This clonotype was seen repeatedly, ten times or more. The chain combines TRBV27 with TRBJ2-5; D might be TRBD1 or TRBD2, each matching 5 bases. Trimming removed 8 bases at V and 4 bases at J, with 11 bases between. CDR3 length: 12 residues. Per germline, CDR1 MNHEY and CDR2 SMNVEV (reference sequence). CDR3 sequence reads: CASARGAETQYF. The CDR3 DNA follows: TGTGCCAGCGCCCGAGGGGCAGAGACCCAGTACTTC.

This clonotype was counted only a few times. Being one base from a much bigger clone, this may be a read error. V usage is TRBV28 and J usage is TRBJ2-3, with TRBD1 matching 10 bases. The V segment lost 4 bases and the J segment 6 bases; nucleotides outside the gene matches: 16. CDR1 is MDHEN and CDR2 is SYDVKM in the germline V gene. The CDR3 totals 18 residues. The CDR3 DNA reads TGTGCCAGCAGTTCTGACCTGGCTGGGACAGGGGCTGTGGATACGCAGTATTTT. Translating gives CASSSDLAGTGAVDTQYF.

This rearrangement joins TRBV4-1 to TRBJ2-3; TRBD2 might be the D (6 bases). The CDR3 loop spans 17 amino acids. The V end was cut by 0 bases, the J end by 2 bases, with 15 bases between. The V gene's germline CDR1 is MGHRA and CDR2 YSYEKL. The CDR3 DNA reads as TGCGCCAGCAGCCAAGATTTTAAGCGGGCACTCACAGATACGCAGTATTTT. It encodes CASSQDFKRALTDTQYF.

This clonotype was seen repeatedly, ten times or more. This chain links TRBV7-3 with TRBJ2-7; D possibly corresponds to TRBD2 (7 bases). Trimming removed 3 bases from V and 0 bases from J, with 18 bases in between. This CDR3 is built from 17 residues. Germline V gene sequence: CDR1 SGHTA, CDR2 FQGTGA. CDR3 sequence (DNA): TGTGCCAGCAGCTTGCGGACACGGGGGGCGGACTCCTACGAGCAGTACTTC. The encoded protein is CASSLRTRGADSYEQYF.

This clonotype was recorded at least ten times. The CDR3 DNA follows: TGCAGTGCTAGAGATCCCAACCGGGACTTCCAAGAGACCCAGTACTTC. It specifies CSARDPNRDFQETQYF. V and J are TRBV20-1 and TRBJ2-5, with D possibly being TRBD2 (6 bases). The CDR3 covers 16 residues. Germline loops: CDR1 DFQATT, CDR2 SNEGSKA (reference sequence). V shed 0 bases and J shed 1 base, with 15 bases lying between them.

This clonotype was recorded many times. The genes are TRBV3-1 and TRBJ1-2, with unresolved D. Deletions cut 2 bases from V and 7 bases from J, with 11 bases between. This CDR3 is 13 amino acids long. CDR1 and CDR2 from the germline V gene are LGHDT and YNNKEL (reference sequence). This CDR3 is CASSQLGFGGYTF. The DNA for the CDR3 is TGTGCCAGCAGCCAACTGGGTTTTGGTGGCTACACCTTC.

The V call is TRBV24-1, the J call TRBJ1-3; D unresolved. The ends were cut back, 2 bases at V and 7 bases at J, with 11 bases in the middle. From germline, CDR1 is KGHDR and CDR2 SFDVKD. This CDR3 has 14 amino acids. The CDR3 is CATSDSRNLNTIYF. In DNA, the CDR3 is TGTGCCACCAGTGATTCGAGAAACCTGAACACCATATATTTT.

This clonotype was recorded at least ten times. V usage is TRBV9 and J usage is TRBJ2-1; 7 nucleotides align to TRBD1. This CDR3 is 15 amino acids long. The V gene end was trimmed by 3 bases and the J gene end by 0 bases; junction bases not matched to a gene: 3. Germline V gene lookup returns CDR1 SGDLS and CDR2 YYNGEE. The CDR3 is CASSATGDSYNEQFF. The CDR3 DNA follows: TGTGCCAGCAGCGCCACAGGGGACTCCTACAATGAGCAGTTCTTC.

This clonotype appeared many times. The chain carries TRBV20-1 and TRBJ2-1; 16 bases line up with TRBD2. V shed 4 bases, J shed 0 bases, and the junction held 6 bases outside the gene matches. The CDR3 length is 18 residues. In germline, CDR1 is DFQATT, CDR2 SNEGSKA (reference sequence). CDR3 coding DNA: TGCAGTGCTATGGGACTAGCGGGAGGGCTGAGCTCCTACAATGAGCAGTTCTTC. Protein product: CSAMGLAGGLSSYNEQFF.

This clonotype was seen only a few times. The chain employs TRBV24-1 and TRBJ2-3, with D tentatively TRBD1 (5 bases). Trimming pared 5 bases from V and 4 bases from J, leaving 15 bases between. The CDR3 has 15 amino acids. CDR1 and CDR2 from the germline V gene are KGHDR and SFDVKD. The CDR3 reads CATSGRGDLADTQYF. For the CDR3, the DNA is TGTGCCACCAGTGGAAGGGGCGACCTGGCAGATACGCAGTATTTT.

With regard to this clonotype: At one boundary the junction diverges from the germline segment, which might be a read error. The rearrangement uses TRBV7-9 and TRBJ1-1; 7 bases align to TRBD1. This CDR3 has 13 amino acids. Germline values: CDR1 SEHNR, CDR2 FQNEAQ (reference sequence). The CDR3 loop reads CASSLAATTGVSF. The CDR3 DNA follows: TGTGCCAGCAGCTTAGCCGCAACAACAGGGGTTTCCTTT. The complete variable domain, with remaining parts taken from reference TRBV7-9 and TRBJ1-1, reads DTGVSQNPRHKITKRGQNVTFRCDPISEHNRLYWYRQTLGQGPEFLTYFQNEAQLEKSRLLSDRFSAERPKGSFSTLEIQRTEQGDSAMYLCASSLAATTGVSFGQGTRLTVV.

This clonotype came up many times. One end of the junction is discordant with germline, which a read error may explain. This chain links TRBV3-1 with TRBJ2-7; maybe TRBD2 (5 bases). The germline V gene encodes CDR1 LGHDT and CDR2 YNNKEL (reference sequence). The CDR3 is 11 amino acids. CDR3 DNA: TGCGCCAGCAGCCAGGCGGGCGAGCAGTACTTC. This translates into CASSQAGEQYF.

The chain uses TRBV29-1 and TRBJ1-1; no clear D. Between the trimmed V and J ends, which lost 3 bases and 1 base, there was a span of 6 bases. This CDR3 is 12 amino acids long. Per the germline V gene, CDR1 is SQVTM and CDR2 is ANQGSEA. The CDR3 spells CSVDGENTEAFF. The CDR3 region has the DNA TGCAGCGTTGATGGGGAGAACACTGAAGCTTTCTTT.

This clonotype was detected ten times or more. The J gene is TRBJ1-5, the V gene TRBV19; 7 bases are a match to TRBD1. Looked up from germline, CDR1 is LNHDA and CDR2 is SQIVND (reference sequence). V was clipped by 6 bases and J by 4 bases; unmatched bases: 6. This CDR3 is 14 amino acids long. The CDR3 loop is CASRTGTINQPQHF. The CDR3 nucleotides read TGTGCCAGTAGGACAGGGACTATTAATCAGCCCCAGCATTTT.

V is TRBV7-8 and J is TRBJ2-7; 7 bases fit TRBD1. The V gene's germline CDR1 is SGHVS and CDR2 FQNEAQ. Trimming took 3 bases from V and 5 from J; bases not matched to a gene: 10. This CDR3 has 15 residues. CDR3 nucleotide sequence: TGTGCCAGCAGCTTTTGGGTACAGGGGTCCAACGAGCAGTACTTC. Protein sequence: CASSFWVQGSNEQYF.

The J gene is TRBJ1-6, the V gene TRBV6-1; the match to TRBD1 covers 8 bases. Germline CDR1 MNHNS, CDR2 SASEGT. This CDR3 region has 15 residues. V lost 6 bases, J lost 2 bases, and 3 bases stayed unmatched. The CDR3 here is CASRSQGAYNSPLHF. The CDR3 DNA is TGTGCCAGCAGGTCACAGGGGGCCTATAATTCACCCCTCCACTTT.

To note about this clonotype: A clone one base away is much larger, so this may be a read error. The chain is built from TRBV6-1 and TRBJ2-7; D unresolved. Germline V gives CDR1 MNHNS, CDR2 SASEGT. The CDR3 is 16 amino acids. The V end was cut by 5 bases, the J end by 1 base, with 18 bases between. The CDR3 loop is CASSHVAAHVSYEQYF. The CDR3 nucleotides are TGTGCCAGCAGTCACGTGGCTGCACATGTTTCCTACGAGCAGTACTTC.

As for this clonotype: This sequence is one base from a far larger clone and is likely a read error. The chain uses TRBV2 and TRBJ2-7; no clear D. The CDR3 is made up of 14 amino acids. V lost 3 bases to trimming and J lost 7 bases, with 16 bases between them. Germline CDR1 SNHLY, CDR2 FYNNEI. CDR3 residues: CASSDSQVRNEQYF. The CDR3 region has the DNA TGTGCCAGCAGTGACTCCCAGGTGAGGAATGAGCAGTACTTC.

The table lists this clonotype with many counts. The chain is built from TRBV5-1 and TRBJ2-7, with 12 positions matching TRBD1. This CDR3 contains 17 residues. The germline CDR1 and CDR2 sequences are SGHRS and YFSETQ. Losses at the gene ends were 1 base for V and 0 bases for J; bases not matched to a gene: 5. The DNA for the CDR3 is TGCGCCAGCAGCTTGCTGGGACAGGGGGCTGGCTCCTACGAGCAGTACTTC. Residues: CASSLLGQGAGSYEQYF.

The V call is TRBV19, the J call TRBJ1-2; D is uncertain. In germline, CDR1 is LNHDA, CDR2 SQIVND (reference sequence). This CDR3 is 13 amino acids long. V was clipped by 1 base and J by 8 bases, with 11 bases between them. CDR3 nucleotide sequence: TGTGCCAGTAGTATAGGTCGCCCGCGCGGCTACACCTTC. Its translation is CASSIGRPRGYTF.

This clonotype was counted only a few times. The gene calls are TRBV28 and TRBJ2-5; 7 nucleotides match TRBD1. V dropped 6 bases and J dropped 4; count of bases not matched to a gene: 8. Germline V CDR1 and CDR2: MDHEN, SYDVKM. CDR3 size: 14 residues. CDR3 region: CASRGTARGETQYF. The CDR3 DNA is TGTGCCAGCAGAGGGACAGCTAGGGGAGAGACCCAGTACTTC.

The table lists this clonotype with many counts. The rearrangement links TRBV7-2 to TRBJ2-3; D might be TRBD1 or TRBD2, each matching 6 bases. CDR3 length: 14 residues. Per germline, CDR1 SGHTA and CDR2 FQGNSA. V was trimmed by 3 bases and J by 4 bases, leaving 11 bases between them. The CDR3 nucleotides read TGTGCCAGCAGCTTTAGGGGGGCCGCAGATACGCAGTATTTT. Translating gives CASSFRGAADTQYF.

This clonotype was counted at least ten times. The CDR3 bases are TGCAGTGCTCTAGCGGGGGACCAAGAGACCCAGTACTTC. This encodes CSALAGDQETQYF. J is TRBJ2-5 and V is TRBV20-1, with 10 bases aligning to TRBD2. The J segment lost 0 bases and the V segment lost 5 bases, leaving 0 bases of the junction unmatched. CDR3 length: 13 residues. Germline V gene data show CDR1 as DFQATT and CDR2 as SNEGSKA (reference sequence).

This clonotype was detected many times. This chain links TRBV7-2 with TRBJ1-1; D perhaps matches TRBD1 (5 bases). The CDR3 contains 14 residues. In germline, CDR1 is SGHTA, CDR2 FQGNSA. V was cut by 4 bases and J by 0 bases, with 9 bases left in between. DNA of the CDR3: TGTGCCAGCAGCTCAGGGCCTATGAACACTGAAGCTTTCTTT. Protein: CASSSGPMNTEAFF.

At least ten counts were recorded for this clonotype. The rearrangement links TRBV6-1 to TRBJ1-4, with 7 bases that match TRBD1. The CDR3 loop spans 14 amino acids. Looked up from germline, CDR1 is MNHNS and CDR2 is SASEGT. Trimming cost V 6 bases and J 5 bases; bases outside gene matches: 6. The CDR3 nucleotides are TGTGCCAGCAGCTACAGGGGAGGCAATGAAAAACTGTTTTTT. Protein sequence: CASSYRGGNEKLFF.

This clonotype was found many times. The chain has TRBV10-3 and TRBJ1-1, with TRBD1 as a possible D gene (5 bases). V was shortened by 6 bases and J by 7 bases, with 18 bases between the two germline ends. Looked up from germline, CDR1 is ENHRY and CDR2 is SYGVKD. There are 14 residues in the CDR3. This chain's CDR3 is CAIRRLGDQGEAFF. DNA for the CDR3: TGTGCCATCAGGCGGCTGGGGGATCAAGGTGAAGCTTTCTTT.

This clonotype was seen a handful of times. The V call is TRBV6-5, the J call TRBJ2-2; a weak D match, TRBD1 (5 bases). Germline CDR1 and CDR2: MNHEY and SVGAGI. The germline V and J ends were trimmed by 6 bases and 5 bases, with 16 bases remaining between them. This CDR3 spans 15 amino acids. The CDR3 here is CASSSSTATTGELFF. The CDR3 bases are TGTGCCAGCAGCTCCTCGACAGCAACTACCGGGGAGCTGTTTTTT.